One and the same sample provided the 3 T cell receptor beta chains below, sequenced in a study of blood T cell repertoires in COVID-19. The protocol was immunoSEQ multiplex PCR, while the TCRdb copy is restricted to in-frame clones and leaves out a portion. Of under 450,000 clones in the sample, more than 70% were seen once. Input material: peripheral blood. The receptors come from a woman between 50 and 59 years old with COVID-19, enrolled during active disease.

The table lists this clone with a count of one. The V and J genes are TRBV5-1 and TRBJ1-2; the match to TRBD1 covers 8 bases. CDR1 and CDR2 (germline): SGHRS, YFSETQ. The CDR3 covers 14 residues. V was pared by 4 bases and J by 7 bases, with 9 bases of the junction left unmatched. CDR3: CASSPRQGHAGYTF. The DNA of the CDR3 is TGCGCCAGCAGCCCCCGACAGGGGCACGCTGGCTACACCTTC.

The chain recombines TRBV5-1 with TRBJ2-3; 9 positions match TRBD2. The J segment lost 5 bases and the V segment lost 4 bases, leaving 14 bases of the junction unmatched. There are 17 residues in the CDR3. Germline CDR1 reads SGHRS; CDR2 reads YFSETQ. CDR3 sequence: CASSLVVSGGGIDTQYF. In nucleotides, the CDR3 is TGCGCCAGCAGCCTTGTGGTTAGCGGGGGAGGCATAGATACGCAGTATTTT.

The gene calls are TRBV5-1 and TRBJ1-6, with 8 nucleotides matching TRBD1. Germline V gene lookup returns CDR1 SGHRS and CDR2 YFSETQ. Trimming removed 3 bases from V and 7 bases from J; junction bases left unmatched: 6. The CDR3 covers 15 residues. The CDR3 bases are TGCGCCAGCAGCTCCGGACAGGGAGGAAATTCACCCCTCCACTTT. It encodes CASSSGQGGNSPLHF.